This is a list of T cell receptor beta chains from one sample in a study of PD-1 blockade in classical Hodgkin lymphoma. Method: immunoSEQ multiplex PCR; TCRdb's copy keeps in-frame clones and lacks some. The table has about 47,000 clones, roughly three quarters seen once. The sample in question was peripheral blood mononuclear cells (PBMCs), obtained before the fourth cycle of nivolumab. These receptors all stem from a human donor with classical Hodgkin lymphoma. The CDR3 runs from the conserved cysteine through the conserved F or W. A D gene is named only where the DNA matches it firmly. A row's size may be missing; if present it is once, few, many or a size class.

J gene: TRBJ2-1; clone size: .; D gene: TRBD2; V gene: TRBV10-3; CDR3 protein: CAIASAGARNEQFF; CDR3 DNA: TGTGCCATCGCCTCAGCGGGAGCCAGGAATGAGCAGTTCTTC
J gene: TRBJ2-7; clone size: .; D gene: .; V gene: TRBV6-5; CDR3 protein: CASSEAWQFEQYF; CDR3 DNA: TGTGCCAGCAGTGAAGCTTGGCAGTTTGAGCAGTACTTC
J gene: TRBJ1-1; clone size: once; D gene: TRBD1; V gene: TRBV5-5; CDR3 protein: CASGSGTALKNTEAFF; CDR3 DNA: TGTGCCAGCGGCTCCGGGACAGCGCTAAAGAACACTGAAGCTTTCTTT
J gene: TRBJ2-1; clone size: .; D gene: TRBD1; V gene: TRBV7-2; CDR3 protein: CASSLATGTGDEQFF; CDR3 DNA: TGTGCCAGCAGCTTAGCTACGGGGACAGGGGATGAGCAGTTCTTC
J gene: TRBJ2-7; clone size: .; D gene: .; V gene: TRBV27; CDR3 protein: CASTPTDHRSYEQYF; CDR3 DNA: TGTGCCAGCACTCCCACGGACCACCGCTCCTACGAGCAGTACTTC
J gene: TRBJ1-1; clone size: .; D gene: .; V gene: TRBV19; CDR3 protein: CASRPSVMNTEAFF; CDR3 DNA: TGTGCCAGTCGACCGTCAGTCATGAACACTGAAGCTTTCTTT
J gene: TRBJ2-5; clone size: once; D gene: TRBD2; V gene: TRBV9; CDR3 protein: CASSVAASGGQETQYF; CDR3 DNA: TGTGCCAGCAGCGTAGCTGCTAGCGGGGGTCAGGAGACCCAGTACTTC
J gene: TRBJ1-3; clone size: few; D gene: .; V gene: TRBV5-1; CDR3 protein: CASTDISGNTIYF; CDR3 DNA: TGCGCCAGCACGGATATCTCTGGAAACACCATATATTTT
J gene: TRBJ2-1; clone size: once; D gene: TRBD2; V gene: TRBV10-2; CDR3 protein: CASEGGVTYNEQFF; CDR3 DNA: TGCGCCAGCGAGGGAGGGGTTACCTACAATGAGCAGTTCTTC
J gene: TRBJ2-5; clone size: .; D gene: TRBD2; V gene: TRBV5-4; CDR3 protein: CASSSTSGGDETQYF; CDR3 DNA: TGTGCCAGCAGCTCGACTAGCGGGGGGGACGAGACCCAGTACTTC
J gene: TRBJ2-4; clone size: .; D gene: .; V gene: TRBV27; CDR3 protein: CASSLGGHFQYF; CDR3 DNA: TGTGCCAGCAGTTTAGGCGGACATTTTCAGTACTTC
J gene: TRBJ2-2; clone size: few; D gene: TRBD2; V gene: TRBV5-1; CDR3 protein: CASRLLPGLAGGDTGELFF; CDR3 DNA: TGCGCCAGCAGACTGTTGCCAGGACTAGCGGGAGGGGACACCGGGGAGCTGTTTTTT
J gene: TRBJ2-1; clone size: .; D gene: TRBD2; V gene: TRBV5-6; CDR3 protein: CASSSPTSGGYNEQFF; CDR3 DNA: TGTGCCAGCAGCTCCCCAACTAGCGGGGGCTACAATGAGCAGTTCTTC
J gene: TRBJ1-1; clone size: .; D gene: .; V gene: TRBV18; CDR3 protein: CASSPHRGGGSGMNTEAFF; CDR3 DNA: TGTGCCAGCTCCCCTCATAGGGGCGGGGGGAGCGGAATGAACACTGAAGCTTTCTTT
J gene: TRBJ2-7; clone size: .; D gene: .; V gene: TRBV2; CDR3 protein: CASSAGFTPYEQYF; CDR3 DNA: TGTGCCAGCAGTGCAGGCTTCACCCCCTACGAGCAGTACTTC
J gene: TRBJ2-1; clone size: .; D gene: .; V gene: TRBV7-8; CDR3 protein: CASSLRRVYNEQFF; CDR3 DNA: TGTGCCAGCAGCTTACGTCGTGTCTACAATGAGCAGTTCTTC
J gene: TRBJ2-7; clone size: .; D gene: TRBD1; V gene: TRBV7-2; CDR3 protein: CASSFGQGASYEQYF; CDR3 DNA: TGTGCCAGCAGCTTTGGACAGGGGGCGTCCTACGAGCAGTACTTC
J gene: TRBJ1-3; clone size: .; D gene: .; V gene: TRBV21-1; CDR3 protein: CASSPRDRGPGNTIYF; CDR3 DNA: TGTGCCAGCAGCCCCCGGGACAGGGGACCTGGAAACACCATATATTTT
J gene: TRBJ2-2; clone size: once; D gene: TRBD2; V gene: TRBV19; CDR3 protein: CASRDGGRWAGELFF; CDR3 DNA: TGTGCCAGTAGAGACGGCGGGAGGTGGGCCGGGGAGCTGTTTTTT
J gene: TRBJ2-2; clone size: .; D gene: TRBD2; V gene: TRBV7-3; CDR3 protein: CASSPSGGAGELFF; CDR3 DNA: TGTGCCAGCAGCCCCAGCGGGGGGGCCGGGGAGCTGTTTTTT
J gene: TRBJ2-7; clone size: few; D gene: .; V gene: TRBV18; CDR3 protein: CASSPAPGARNYEQYF; CDR3 DNA: TGTGCCAGCTCACCGGCCCCGGGGGCCAGAAACTACGAGCAGTACTTC
J gene: TRBJ1-2; clone size: .; D gene: .; V gene: TRBV28; CDR3 protein: CASSYGQSYGYTF; CDR3 DNA: TGTGCCAGCAGTTACGGACAGAGCTATGGCTACACCTTC
J gene: TRBJ1-2; clone size: once; D gene: .; V gene: TRBV16; CDR3 protein: CASSPRGIANYGYTF; CDR3 DNA: TGTGCCAGCAGCCCGCGGGGGATCGCTAACTATGGCTACACCTTC
J gene: TRBJ1-4; clone size: .; D gene: .; V gene: TRBV29-1; CDR3 protein: CSVKAPPNEKLFF; CDR3 DNA: TGCAGCGTTAAGGCGCCTCCTAATGAAAAACTGTTTTTT
J gene: TRBJ2-3; clone size: once; D gene: .; V gene: TRBV10-3; CDR3 protein: CAIRSQGTDTQYF; CDR3 DNA: TGTGCCATCAGGTCCCAAGGGACAGATACGCAGTATTTT
J gene: TRBJ1-1; clone size: .; D gene: .; V gene: TRBV9; CDR3 protein: CASNPIGMSTEAFF; CDR3 DNA: TGTGCCAGCAATCCTATTGGGATGAGCACTGAAGCTTTCTTT
J gene: TRBJ2-7; clone size: .; D gene: .; V gene: TRBV19; CDR3 protein: CASSLTLSYEQYF; CDR3 DNA: TGTGCCAGTAGTCTCACCCTCTCCTACGAGCAGTACTTC